Below, one T cell receptor beta chain is given with its context. These data are taken from a study of blood T cell repertoires in COVID-19. Study-level information: Two negative PCRs, clearance, or symptom resolution characterized the recovered Cohort 3 donors.

Sequencing was performed with immunoSEQ multiplex PCR; in TCRdb, only in-frame clones are kept and a portion is missing. The data show more than 200,000 clones, around 86% seen once. The germline V gene has CDR1 SQVTM and CDR2 ANQGSEA. The CDR3 totals 13 residues. Trimming left V 4 bases short and J 7 bases short, with 17 bases between. The chain employs TRBV29-1 and TRBJ2-7, with a possible D match to TRBD2 (6 bases). Source material: PBMCs or T cells enriched from blood (not recorded which). The receptor's source is a man aged 25-45 years in a cohort exposed to, infected with or recovered from COVID-19 (not recorded which). The CDR3 spells CSVGPSVTGEQYF. Written as DNA, the CDR3 is TGCAGCGTTGGGCCTAGCGTAACGGGGGAGCAGTACTTC.